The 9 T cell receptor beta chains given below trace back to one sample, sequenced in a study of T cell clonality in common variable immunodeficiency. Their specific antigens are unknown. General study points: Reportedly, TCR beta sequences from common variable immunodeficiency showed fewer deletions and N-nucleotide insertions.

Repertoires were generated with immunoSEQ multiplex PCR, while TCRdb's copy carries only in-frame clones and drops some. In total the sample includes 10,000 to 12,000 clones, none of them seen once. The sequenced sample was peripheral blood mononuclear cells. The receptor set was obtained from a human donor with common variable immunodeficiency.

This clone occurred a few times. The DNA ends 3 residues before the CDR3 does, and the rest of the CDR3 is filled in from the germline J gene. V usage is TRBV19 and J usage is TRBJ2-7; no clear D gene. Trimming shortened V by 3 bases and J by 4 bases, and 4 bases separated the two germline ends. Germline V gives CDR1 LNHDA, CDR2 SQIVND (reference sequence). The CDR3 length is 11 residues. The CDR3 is CASSIGYEQYF. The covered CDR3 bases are TGTGCCAGTAGTATCGGTTACGAG.

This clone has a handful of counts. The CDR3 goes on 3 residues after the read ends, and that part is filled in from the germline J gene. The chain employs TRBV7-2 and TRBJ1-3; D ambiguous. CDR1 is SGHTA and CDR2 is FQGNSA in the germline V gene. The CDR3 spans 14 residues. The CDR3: CASSRSLAGDYIYF. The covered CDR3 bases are TGTGCCAGCAGCCGCTCTCTAGCGGGAGACTAT.

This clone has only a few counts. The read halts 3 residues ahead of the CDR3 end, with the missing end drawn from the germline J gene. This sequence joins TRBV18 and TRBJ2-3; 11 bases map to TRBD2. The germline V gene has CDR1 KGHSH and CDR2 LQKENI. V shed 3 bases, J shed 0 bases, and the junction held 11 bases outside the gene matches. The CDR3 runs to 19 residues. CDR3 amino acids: CASSPTSLAGVISTDTQYF. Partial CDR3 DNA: TGTGCCAGCTCACCTACGTCACTAGCGGGAGTAATAAGCACAGATACG.

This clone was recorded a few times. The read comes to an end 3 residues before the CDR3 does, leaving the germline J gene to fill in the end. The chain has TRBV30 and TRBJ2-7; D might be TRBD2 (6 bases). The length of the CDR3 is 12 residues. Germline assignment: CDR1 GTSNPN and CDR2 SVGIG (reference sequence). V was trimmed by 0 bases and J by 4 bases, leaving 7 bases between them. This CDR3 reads CAWSVGGYEQYF. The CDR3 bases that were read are TGTGCCTGGAGTGTTGGAGGGTACGAG. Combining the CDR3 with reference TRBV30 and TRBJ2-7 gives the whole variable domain SQTIHQWPATLVQPVGSPLSLECTVEGTSNPNLYWYRQAAGRGLQLLFYSVGIGQISSEVPQNLSASRPQDRQFILSSKKLLLSDSGFYLCAWSVGGYEQYFGPGTRLTVT.

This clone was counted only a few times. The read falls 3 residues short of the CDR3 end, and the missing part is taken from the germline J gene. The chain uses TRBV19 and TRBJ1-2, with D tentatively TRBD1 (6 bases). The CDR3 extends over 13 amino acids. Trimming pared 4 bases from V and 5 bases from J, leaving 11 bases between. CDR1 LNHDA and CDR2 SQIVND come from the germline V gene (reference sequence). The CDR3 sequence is CASSKTGLYGYTF. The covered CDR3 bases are TGTGCCAGTAGTAAGACAGGCTTATATGGC.

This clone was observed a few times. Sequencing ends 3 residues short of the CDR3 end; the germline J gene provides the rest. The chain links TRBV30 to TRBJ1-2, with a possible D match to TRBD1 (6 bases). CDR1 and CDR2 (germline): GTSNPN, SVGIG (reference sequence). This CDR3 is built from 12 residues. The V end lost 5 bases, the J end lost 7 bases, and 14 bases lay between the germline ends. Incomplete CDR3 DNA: TGTGCCTGGGGTACGGGACACTTTGGC. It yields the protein CAWGTGHFG. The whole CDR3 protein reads CAWGTGHFGYTF.

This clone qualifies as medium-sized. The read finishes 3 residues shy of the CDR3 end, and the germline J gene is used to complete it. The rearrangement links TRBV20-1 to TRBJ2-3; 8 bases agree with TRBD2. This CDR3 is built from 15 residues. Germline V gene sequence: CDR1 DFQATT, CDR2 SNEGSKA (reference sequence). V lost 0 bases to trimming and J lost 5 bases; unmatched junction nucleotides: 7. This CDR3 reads CSARDSVSGRDTQYF. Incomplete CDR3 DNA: TGCAGTGCTAGAGATTCCGTCAGCGGGAGAGATACG.

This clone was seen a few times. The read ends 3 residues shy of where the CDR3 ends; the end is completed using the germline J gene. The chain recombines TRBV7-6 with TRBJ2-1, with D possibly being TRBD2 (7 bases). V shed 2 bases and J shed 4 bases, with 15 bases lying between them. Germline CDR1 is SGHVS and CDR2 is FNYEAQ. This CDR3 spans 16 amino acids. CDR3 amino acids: CASSLSAGAWYNEQFF. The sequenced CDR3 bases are TGTGCCAGCAGCTTATCGGCGGGGGCTTGGTACAATGAG.

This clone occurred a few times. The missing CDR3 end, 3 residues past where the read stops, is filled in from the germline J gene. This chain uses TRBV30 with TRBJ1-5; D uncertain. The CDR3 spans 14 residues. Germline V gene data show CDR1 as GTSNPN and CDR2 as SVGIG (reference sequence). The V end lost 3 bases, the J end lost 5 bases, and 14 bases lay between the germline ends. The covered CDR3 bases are TGTGCCTGGAGGGATAGACTGTCCTATCAGCCC. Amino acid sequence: CAWRDRLSYQP. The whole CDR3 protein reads CAWRDRLSYQPQHF.